This T cell receptor beta chain was retrieved from a study of blood T cell repertoires in COVID-19. The assay was immunoSEQ multiplex PCR, and TCRdb's table has in-frame clones only and misses some. The sample holds a few hundred thousand clones, approximately 92% seen once. The recovered donors of Cohort 3 showed two negative PCRs, clearance, or symptom resolution. V was pared by 3 bases and J by 3 bases, with 10 bases of the junction left unmatched. CDR1 and CDR2 (germline): ENHRY, SYGVKD. The length of the CDR3 is 16 residues. Input material: PBMCs or T cells enriched from blood (not recorded which). The chain uses TRBV10-3 and TRBJ1-2, with TRBD1 identical over 7 bases. The origin of this receptor is a woman aged 25 to 39 who had recovered from COVID-19. The CDR3 reads CAISDPATGTDYGYTF. The CDR3 DNA is TGTGCCATCAGTGATCCCGCAACCGGGACAGACTATGGCTACACCTTC.